These 10 T cell receptor beta chains came from one sample sequenced in a study of neoadjuvant anti-PD-1 for oral cavity cancer. TCRdb keeps only in-frame clones here, not all; method: immunoSEQ multiplex PCR. The data show roughly 14,000 clones, nearly 75% seen once. Time point defined: after neoadjuvant nivolumab, at surgical resection. The sample was PBMCs, taken after nivolumab (anti-PD-1) treatment. These receptors were obtained from a person between 35 and 79 years old with oral cavity squamous cell carcinoma.

This clone has more than one count but fewer than ten. The gene calls are TRBV2 and TRBJ1-1; D is unclear. The CDR3 runs 14 residues. Germline CDR1 is SNHLY and CDR2 is FYNNEI. Between the trimmed V and J ends, which lost 4 bases and 3 bases, there was a span of 12 bases. CDR3 nucleotides: TGTGCCAGCAGTGTTTGGTCGCTCGACACTGAAGCTTTCTTT. It translates to CASSVWSLDTEAFF.

The gene calls are TRBV20-1 and TRBJ1-2, with D hard to call. CDR1 and CDR2 from the germline V gene are DFQATT and SNEGSKA (reference sequence). This CDR3 region has 11 residues. V was shortened by 1 base and J by 8 bases, with 8 bases between the two germline ends. The CDR3 spells CSARVERGYTF. The DNA for the CDR3 is TGCAGTGCTAGAGTTGAGAGGGGCTACACCTTC.

This clone has a handful of counts. The chain combines TRBV28 with TRBJ2-7, with D uncertain. V lost 3 bases and J 1 base, leaving 4 bases between the germline ends. The CDR3 runs to 12 residues. Germline assignment: CDR1 MDHEN and CDR2 SYDVKM. The CDR3 region is CASSLQSYEQYF. CDR3 DNA sequence: TGTGCCAGCAGTTTGCAATCCTACGAGCAGTACTTC.

The rearrangement uses TRBV9 and TRBJ1-6, with D possibly TRBD1 on 5 matching bases. CDR1 and CDR2 (germline): SGDLS, YYNGEE. This CDR3 region has 16 residues. Trimming shortened V by 4 bases and J by 5 bases, and 16 bases separated the two germline ends. Here the CDR3 reads CASSPRAQANNSPLHF. CDR3 bases: TGTGCCAGCAGCCCCCGGGCACAGGCTAATAATTCACCCCTCCACTTT.

The rearrangement links TRBV7-9 to TRBJ2-7; 7 positions agree with TRBD2. CDR3 length: 11 amino acids. The V gene's germline CDR1 is SEHNR and CDR2 FQNEAQ (reference sequence). V lost 8 bases to trimming and J lost 3 bases; unmatched junction nucleotides: 1. The CDR3 sequence: CASQRGYEQYF. As DNA, the CDR3 is TGTGCCAGCCAGCGGGGCTACGAGCAGTACTTC.

The rearrangement uses TRBV27 and TRBJ1-4; TRBD1 matches at 9 bases. The CDR3 runs 13 residues. Germline CDR1 MNHEY, CDR2 SMNVEV (reference sequence). The V and J ends lost 8 bases and 8 bases, in that order; junction bases with no gene match: 6. CDR3 nucleotides: TGTGCCAGCCGACAGGGGGAGGGCGAAAAACTGTTTTTT. Residues: CASRQGEGEKLFF.

V and J are TRBV5-1 and TRBJ2-7; the D gene could be TRBD1 or TRBD2 (5 bases each). Looked up from germline, CDR1 is SGHRS and CDR2 is YFSETQ. Trimming removed 0 bases at V and 4 bases at J, with 11 bases between. CDR3 size: 14 residues. The CDR3 loop is CASSLVGDGYEQYF. In nucleotides, the CDR3 is TGCGCCAGCAGCTTGGTAGGGGACGGGTACGAGCAGTACTTC.

The chain joins TRBV7-9 to TRBJ1-4, with D possibly TRBD1 on 5 matching bases. Germline-derived CDR1 and CDR2 are SEHNR and FQNEAQ (reference sequence). The V and J ends lost 0 bases and 7 bases respectively, with 15 bases between them. The CDR3 is made up of 16 amino acids. For the CDR3, the DNA is TGTGCCAGCAGCTTAGCCGGCAGTCAAAGGGGTGAAAAACTGTTTTTT. Translated: CASSLAGSQRGEKLFF.

This chain links TRBV28 with TRBJ1-2; D is ambiguous. Per the germline V gene, CDR1 is MDHEN and CDR2 is SYDVKM. The CDR3 covers 14 residues. Trimming stripped 6 bases from V and 4 bases from J, with 15 bases between. The CDR3 here is CASRRPASGYGYTF. CDR3 in DNA: TGTGCCAGCAGACGCCCTGCTTCGGGCTATGGCTACACCTTC.

The chain couples TRBV18 to TRBJ1-5; tentatively, D is TRBD1 (6 bases). Germline V gives CDR1 KGHSH, CDR2 LQKENI. The CDR3 spans 18 residues. The V end lost 0 bases, the J end lost 2 bases, and 17 bases lay between the germline ends. This CDR3 is CASSPPGGITGGNQPQHF. Written as DNA, the CDR3 is TGTGCCAGCTCACCACCGGGGGGCATCACCGGGGGCAATCAGCCCCAGCATTTT.